This entry describes one T cell receptor (beta chain). The antigen it recognizes is unknown. Per-base qualities were not stored, and no clone one base away is much larger. The source of the sample is a study of T cell repertoires in cytomegalovirus infection (dated by TCRdb to about 2019). As for the study more broadly: The peptide stimulations were aimed at well-studied HLA-B-restricted epitopes as well as recently identified HLA-C-restricted CMV epitopes, whose presentation resists viral immunomodulation. The HLA type of each donor mattered for the analysis, because public TCR beta signatures pointed to carriage of CMV infection along with the matching HLA type.

The CDR3 spans 15 residues, from the cysteine through the phenylalanine. The CDR3 DNA has 45 bases and is translated from base 1. The CDR1 and CDR2 encoded by the germline V gene are SQVTM and ANQGSEA. V gives up 0 bases and J gives up 3 bases, and the segment between their germline ends measures 15 bases. Instrument used: Illumina HiSeq 1500. TCRdb handled the public reads itself, with Q25 trimming in fastp and clone calling in MiXCR, and kept productive beta chains. Duplicate CDR3 protein sequences are folded into a single record with the most common DNA and genes. Across this sample there are 830,000 or so distinct CDR3 sequences, with 30% to 35% seen only once. Under 15% of the sample is in the top ten clones. This sample's treatment or condition label indicates: in vitro stimulation with specific CMV peptide epitopes to enrich CMV-specific T cells. Findings and caveats that apply to the study as a whole: In both this cohort and an independent cohort of some 380 donors, the cumulative frequency of public TCR beta family members distinguished carriers of CMV infection plus the relevant HLA type. The ex vivo response was dominated by HLA-C-restricted CMV-specific TCR beta clonotypes, which also provided the single most frequent clonotype in two of eight donors.

The rearrangement joined TRBV29-1 to TRBJ2-7; no D gene can be assigned with confidence. The receptor was isolated from a human donor in good health (CMV status not recorded). Some clones in this sample may be carry-over from other donors' samples. Source: cultured CD8+ T cells from PBMCs, taken from culture after CMV antigen stimulation. The bases read TGCAGCGTTGAAGATCGGGCAGGCAAGAGCTACGAGCAGTACTTC. This sequence encodes CSVEDRAGKSYEQYF.